Listed below are T cell receptor beta chains from one sample, sequenced in a study of blood T cell repertoires in COVID-19. TCRdb keeps only in-frame clones here, not all; method: immunoSEQ multiplex PCR. Of approximately 200,000 clones in the sample, around 88% were seen once. The sample was PBMCs or T cells enriched from blood (not recorded which). The receptors here all came from a woman between 25 and 40 years old who had been exposed to COVID-19. The CDR3 runs from the conserved cysteine through the conserved F or W. D genes are given only for firm matches. Size is omitted from some rows. Given values are once, few, many or a class for expanded clones.

D gene	V gene	J gene	clone size	CDR3 length	CDR3 DNA	CDR3 protein
TRBD1	TRBV2	TRBJ1-6	few	15	TGTGCCAGCGAGAAAACAGGGGACTATAATTCACCCCTCCACTTT	CASEKTGDYNSPLHF
-	TRBV6-5	TRBJ2-7	-	13	TGTGCCAGCGAGGCGGTGCTCTCCTACGAGCAGTACTTC	CASEAVLSYEQYF
-	TRBV21-1	TRBJ1-2	-	22	TGTGCCAGCAGCAACGGGCCGCCACGTCGTCGGGACAGGGGGCTTTCTAACTATGGCTACACCTTC	CASSNGPPRRRDRGLSNYGYTF
-	TRBV5-1	TRBJ1-2	-	15	TGCGCCAGCAGCTTGACGGCAGGGGATAACTATGGCTACACCTTC	CASSLTAGDNYGYTF
-	TRBV5-1	TRBJ1-1	-	14	TGCGCCAGCAGCTTGTTCGGGGAAAACACTGAAGCTTTCTTT	CASSLFGENTEAFF
-	TRBV30	TRBJ1-1	-	11	TGTGCCTGGAGTGTCCTGACTGAAGCTTTCTTT	CAWSVLTEAFF
TRBD2	TRBV7-2	TRBJ2-5	-	15	TGTGCCAGCAGCTTGGGGGAGGGCCCCCAAGAGACCCAGTACTTC	CASSLGEGPQETQYF
-	TRBV10-3	TRBJ2-7	-	12	TGTGCCATCCAGGGGAACGAGAACGAGCAGTACTTC	CAIQGNENEQYF
TRBD2	TRBV2	TRBJ2-7	-	16	TGTGCCAGCAGTGCAACCGGGACTAGCGGGGGTTACGAGCAGTACTTC	CASSATGTSGGYEQYF
-	TRBV9	TRBJ1-5	-	13	TGTGCCAGCGCCCGGGGTGCAAATCAGCCCCAGCATTTT	CASARGANQPQHF
-	TRBV3-1/TRBV3-2	TRBJ1-6	-	18	TGTGCCAGCAGCCAAGATCTGGGACACGCTATCACTAATTCACCCCTCCACTTT	CASSQDLGHAITNSPLHF
TRBD1	TRBV28	TRBJ1-1	-	14	TGTGCCAGCAGACCCGGGACAGGGAGAACTGAAGCTTTCTTT	CASRPGTGRTEAFF
-	TRBV20-1	TRBJ1-2	-	11	TGCAGTGCCCCAGGGGCGAGGGGCTACACCTTC	CSAPGARGYTF